This TCR beta chain stems from a study of T cell responses to AZD1222 COVID-19 vaccine. Germline assignment: CDR1 LGHNT and CDR2 FRNRAP. Trimming cost V 5 bases and J 2 bases; bases outside gene matches: 6. The CDR3 extends over 16 amino acids. Clones were sequenced by immunoSEQ multiplex PCR, and TCRdb holds only the in-frame ones, with some missing. Found here are about 92,000 clones, just over 90% of them singletons; the top ten hold about a fifth. This chain connects TRBV12-5 to TRBJ2-5; 12 bases map to TRBD2. The TCR sequence derives from an adult in good health. The specimen was peripheral blood, collected on day 0 of AZD1222 vaccination. CDR3 sequence reads: CASGTGLAGYQETQYF. Here the CDR3 DNA reads TGTGCTAGTGGTACCGGACTAGCGGGGTATCAAGAGACCCAGTACTTC.